Detailed here is one T cell receptor (beta chain). Its antigen remains unidentified. The same CDR3 also results from other DNA sequences found in this sample. TCRdb's copy holds only in-frame clones and misses some; the assay was immunoSEQ multiplex PCR. This table has 150,000 to 200,000 clones, 85% appearing once. The data stem from a study of cytomegalovirus exposure and HLA in healthy donors. General study findings and limits: The investigators catalogued 164 TCR beta chains as cytomegalovirus-associated. Subsequent analysis of the 120 or so validation repertoires found a tendency for first-cohort TCR clusters to co-occur.

V lost 2 bases to trimming and J lost 1 base, with 10 bases between them. The CDR3 has 14 amino acids. Germline CDR1 SGDLS, CDR2 YYNGEE. The sequenced sample was PBMCs. The chain recombines TRBV9 with TRBJ2-7; possible D gene TRBD2, 6 bases. The sequence was collected from a man between 18 and 29 years old in good health and CMV-seropositive. The DNA of the CDR3 is TGTGCCAGCAGCGTGGGGGGAAGGTCCTACGAGCAGTACTTC. As protein: CASSVGGRSYEQYF.